This TCR beta chain was identified during a study of blood T cell repertoires in COVID-19. For the study at large: Spain, Italy and the United States supplied samples that represented acute and convalescent COVID-19. The cDNA or gDNA used as material had been derived from T cells, B-cell-depleted T cells, or PBMCs.

Per the original methods: Amplification of reference gene primers provided the estimated nucleated cell counts. Assay used: immunoSEQ multiplex PCR; TCRdb lists only in-frame clones, some missing. V, J and clone size were drawn from that table, and D and trimming were deduced from the DNA. The top ten hold around 1.5% of the sample, which has more than 120,000 clones, around nine tenths seen once. The TCR originated in a human donor in a cohort sampled during active COVID-19. Input material: peripheral blood.

The CDR3, as DNA: TGTGCCATCAGTGAAGGAAGGTCTAGCAGAATTCCAGATACGCAGTATTTT. Residues: CAISEGRSSRIPDTQYF. The chain joins TRBV10-3 to TRBJ2-3; maybe TRBD2 (5 bases). The CDR3 loop spans 17 amino acids. Germline lookup yields CDR1 ENHRY and CDR2 SYGVKD. Trimming shortened V by 3 bases and J by 4 bases, and 20 bases separated the two germline ends.